This entry lists 30 T cell receptor beta chains sequenced from one sample in a study of cytomegalovirus exposure and HLA in healthy donors. Produced via immunoSEQ multiplex PCR; TCRdb's table is partial and in-frame only. The sample contains tens of thousands of clones, around 94% of which appear only once. Sequences were obtained from PBMCs. These receptors originate from a man aged 18 to 35 in good health and CMV-seronegative.

This clone has just one count. This chain uses TRBV7-3 with TRBJ1-1, with TRBD1 matching 8 bases. The CDR3 consists of 13 residues. V was clipped by 4 bases and J by 4 bases; unmatched bases: 2. Germline V gene lookup returns CDR1 SGHTA and CDR2 FQGTGA. The CDR3 DNA sequence: TGTGCCAGCAGCTCAGACAGGGGCACTGAAGCTTTCTTT. Its protein is CASSSDRGTEAFF.

The J gene is TRBJ1-3, the V gene TRBV5-4, with D perhaps matching TRBD1 (6 bases). The CDR3 length is 15 residues. CDR1 and CDR2 from the germline V gene are SGHNT and YYREEE (reference sequence). Trimming shortened V by 1 base and J by 4 bases, and 12 bases separated the two germline ends. The CDR3 reads CASSLYQGRGNTIYF. CDR3 nucleotides: TGTGCCAGCAGCTTGTATCAGGGGCGCGGAAACACCATATATTTT.

The V and J genes are TRBV14 and TRBJ2-7; D is unresolved. The CDR3 loop spans 12 amino acids. Trimming cost V 1 base and J 7 bases, with 8 bases left between them. CDR1 SGHDN and CDR2 FVKESK come from the germline V gene. CDR3 in amino acids: CASSQALYEQYF. The CDR3 DNA reads as TGTGCCAGCAGCCAAGCCCTTTATGAGCAGTACTTC.

The V call is TRBV4-2, the J call TRBJ1-1; D not certain. V lost 10 bases and J lost 5, with 11 bases in between. The germline V gene has CDR1 LGHNA and CDR2 YNFKEQ. This CDR3 contains 11 residues. CDR3 protein: CATQTGTEAFF. Written as DNA, the CDR3 is TGTGCCACCCAGACGGGGACTGAAGCTTTCTTT.

V and J are TRBV6-5 and TRBJ2-7; D gene unclear. This CDR3 has 14 amino acids. Trimming removed 0 bases from V and 1 base from J, with 7 bases in between. CDR1 and CDR2 (germline): MNHEY, SVGAGI. CDR3 nucleotide sequence: TGTGCCAGCAGTTACTCGCCCAGTTCCTACGAGCAGTACTTC. Translation gives CASSYSPSSYEQYF.

The chain is built from TRBV13 and TRBJ2-7; tentatively, D is TRBD2 (7 bases). Germline V CDR1 and CDR2: PRHDT, FYEKMQ (reference sequence). CDR3 length: 15 amino acids. V lost 6 bases and J 3 bases, leaving 18 bases between the germline ends. The DNA of the CDR3 is TGTGCCAGCAGTTTCGGGGGGCTAGACGTCTACGAGCAGTACTTC. Translation gives CASSFGGLDVYEQYF.

Here the CDR3 reads CASSLIPRGHEQYF. For the CDR3, the DNA is TGTGCCAGCAGCTTAATCCCCAGGGGCCACGAGCAGTACTTC. The chain is built from TRBV7-6 and TRBJ2-7, with D maybe TRBD1 (6 bases). V lost 2 bases, J lost 5 bases, and 13 bases lay in between. Germline V CDR1 and CDR2: SGHVS, FNYEAQ. The CDR3 is 14 amino acids.

This chain links TRBV27 with TRBJ2-7, with 10 bases matching TRBD1. The CDR3 length is 15 residues. Trimming at V came to 0 bases and at J to 7 bases, leaving 6 bases not matched to a gene. Germline V gives CDR1 MNHEY, CDR2 SMNVEV (reference sequence). CDR3 coding DNA: TGTGCCAGCAGTTTATCCGGACAGGGGGGCGGAGAGCAGTACTTC. This encodes CASSLSGQGGGEQYF.

This clone has just one count. The chain couples TRBV6-4 to TRBJ2-7; 7 nucleotides match TRBD2. CDR1 is MRHNA and CDR2 is SNTAGT in the germline V gene. CDR3 length: 14 amino acids. The J segment lost 9 bases and the V segment lost 5 bases, leaving 13 bases of the junction unmatched. Written as DNA, the CDR3 is TGTGCCAGCAGTCCCTCCGGGACTAACCCTGCGCAGTACTTC. Amino acids: CASSPSGTNPAQYF.

The V gene is TRBV5-1, the J gene TRBJ1-2; D gene uncertain. The CDR3 sequence is 13 residues long. V lost 4 bases and J lost 2, with 9 bases in between. Germline V gene sequence: CDR1 SGHRS, CDR2 YFSETQ. CDR3 sequence reads: CASSAGENYGYTF. CDR3 coding DNA: TGCGCCAGCAGCGCGGGAGAGAACTATGGCTACACCTTC.

This rearrangement joins TRBV11-2 to TRBJ1-2, with TRBD1 matching over 7 bases. Germline CDR1 is SGHAT and CDR2 is FQNNGV. Losses at the gene ends were 5 bases for V and 7 bases for J; bases not matched to a gene: 13. The CDR3 runs to 15 residues. CDR3 loop: CASSTRTGWKGGYTF. In nucleotides, the CDR3 is TGTGCCAGCAGCACCAGGACAGGATGGAAAGGTGGCTACACCTTC.

The chain is built from TRBV4-1 and TRBJ2-3; possibly TRBD1 for D (7 bases). Trimming left V 4 bases short and J 4 bases short, with 15 bases between. The CDR3 totals 15 residues. Germline values: CDR1 MGHRA, CDR2 YSYEKL. CDR3 in amino acids: CASSLNRGGADTQYF. The DNA for the CDR3 is TGCGCCAGCAGCCTAAACAGGGGAGGAGCAGATACGCAGTATTTT.

The chain combines TRBV15 with TRBJ2-3, with a possible D match to TRBD2 (6 bases). The CDR3 extends over 14 amino acids. V was shortened by 3 bases and J by 0 bases, with 7 bases between the two germline ends. In germline, CDR1 is LNHNV, CDR2 YYDKDF (reference sequence). The CDR3 spells CATSSGTSTDTQYF. Here the CDR3 DNA reads TGTGCCACCAGCAGCGGGACTAGCACAGATACGCAGTATTTT.

The chain joins TRBV11-3 to TRBJ2-5; D may be TRBD1 (5 bases). Germline loops: CDR1 SGHNT, CDR2 YENEEA. V shed 0 bases and J shed 9 bases, with 11 bases lying between them. The CDR3 has 13 residues. CDR3 nucleotide sequence: TGTGCCAGCAGCTTAGATAGGGCCAGGGCCCAGTACTTC. The encoded protein is CASSLDRARAQYF.

The chain combines TRBV4-1 with TRBJ2-3; D is possibly TRBD2 (6 bases). V gave up 1 base and J gave up 0 bases, with 17 bases separating them. CDR3 length: 18 amino acids. CDR1 is MGHRA, CDR2 YSYEKL, per germline. The CDR3: CASSQVGVPGLSTDTQYF. In DNA, the CDR3 is TGCGCCAGCAGCCAAGTGGGGGTGCCGGGACTTAGCACAGATACGCAGTATTTT.

This clone is a singleton in its sample. The chain uses TRBV6-5 and TRBJ1-1; 9 nucleotides align to TRBD1. CDR3 length: 13 residues. Looked up from germline, CDR1 is MNHEY and CDR2 is SVGAGI. V lost 7 bases, J lost 10 bases, and 10 bases stayed unmatched. This CDR3 is CASIGRDRVRAFF. CDR3 in DNA: TGTGCCAGCATCGGCCGGGACAGGGTAAGAGCTTTCTTT.

The chain carries TRBV7-9 and TRBJ2-7; 11 positions agree with TRBD2. The germline V gene encodes CDR1 SEHNR and CDR2 FQNEAQ (reference sequence). V lost 8 bases and J lost 4; bases outside the gene matches: 7. CDR3 length equals 14 residues. Written as DNA, the CDR3 is TGTGCCAGCGCGAATAGCGGGAGGGTTTACGAGCAGTACTTC. Residues: CASANSGRVYEQYF.

Points on this clone: Other DNA sequences in this sample translate to the same CDR3. V usage is TRBV18 and J usage is TRBJ2-1; 10 bases match TRBD2. Germline-derived CDR1 and CDR2 are KGHSH and LQKENI. The CDR3 is made up of 13 amino acids. Germline trimming cut 3 bases from V and 7 bases from J; bases unmatched to any gene: 0. The CDR3 region is CASSPTSGNEQFF. As DNA, the CDR3 is TGTGCCAGCTCACCGACTAGCGGGAATGAGCAGTTCTTC.

The rearrangement uses TRBV6-5 and TRBJ2-1; 8 positions agree with TRBD1. J gave up 13 bases and V 6 bases, and 5 bases lay outside the gene matches. The CDR3 is 11 residues long. Germline lookup yields CDR1 MNHEY and CDR2 SVGAGI. As DNA, the CDR3 is TGTGCCAGCAGCTCCGGGACAGGACAGTTCTTC. Translation gives CASSSGTGQFF.

The V and J genes are TRBV28 and TRBJ1-5; no clear D. This CDR3 is built from 14 residues. Germline V gene sequence: CDR1 MDHEN, CDR2 SYDVKM. The germline V and J ends were trimmed by 6 bases and 2 bases, with 11 bases remaining between them. CDR3 bases: TGTGCCAGCAGCCCCGAGCAGGGCAATCAGCCCCAGCATTTT. Protein product: CASSPEQGNQPQHF.

The rearrangement links TRBV5-4 to TRBJ1-1; TRBD1 might be the D (6 bases). In germline, CDR1 is SGHNT, CDR2 YYREEE (reference sequence). V gave up 6 bases and J gave up 4 bases, with 16 bases separating them. This CDR3 comprises 14 residues. The CDR3 sequence is CASNSGGGFTEAFF. Here the CDR3 DNA reads TGTGCCAGCAACTCTGGGGGGGGCTTCACTGAAGCTTTCTTT. Together with reference TRBV5-4 and TRBJ1-1, the CDR3 gives the full variable domain: ETGVTQSPTHLIKTRGQQVTLRCSSQSGHNTVSWYQQALGQGPQFIFQYYREEENGRGNFPPRFSGLQFPNYSSELNVNALELDDSALYLCASNSGGGFTEAFFGQGTRLTVV.

This clone was detected once. The V and J genes are TRBV2 and TRBJ2-2; unclear D gene. In germline, CDR1 is SNHLY, CDR2 FYNNEI. V was cut by 3 bases and J by 5 bases, with 4 bases left in between. The CDR3 spans 12 residues. CDR3 sequence reads: CASSDNTGELFF. CDR3 sequence (DNA): TGTGCCAGCAGTGACAATACCGGGGAGCTGTTTTTT. Based on the CDR3 plus reference TRBV2 and TRBJ2-2, the full variable domain is EPEVTQTPSHQVTQMGQEVILRCVPISNHLYFYWYRQILGQKVEFLVSFYNNEISEKSEIFDDQFSVERPDGSNFTLKIRSTKLEDSAMYFCASSDNTGELFFGEGSRLTVL.

The chain uses TRBV29-1 and TRBJ2-1, with D maybe TRBD1 (6 bases). This CDR3 region has 13 residues. V was shortened by 6 bases and J by 2 bases, with 11 bases between the two germline ends. Germline V gives CDR1 SQVTM, CDR2 ANQGSEA. The CDR3: CSVQGLTYNEQFF. As DNA, the CDR3 is TGCAGCGTGCAGGGGCTTACCTACAATGAGCAGTTCTTC.

The chain uses TRBV9 and TRBJ1-2, with 8 bases identical to TRBD1. The trim removed 4 bases at V and 2 bases at J, leaving 4 bases unmatched. Germline values: CDR1 SGDLS, CDR2 YYNGEE. The CDR3 contains 14 residues. This CDR3 reads CASSRQGANYGYTF. The DNA for the CDR3 is TGTGCCAGCAGCCGTCAGGGGGCAAACTATGGCTACACCTTC.

V is TRBV2 and J is TRBJ2-3, with 9 positions matching TRBD2. This CDR3 region has 15 residues. Trimming removed 6 bases from V and 4 bases from J; junction bases left unmatched: 8. Germline-derived CDR1 and CDR2 are SNHLY and FYNNEI. Here the CDR3 DNA reads TGTGCCAGCAGACCCCTTAGCGGGAGTGCAGATACGCAGTATTTT. It yields the protein CASRPLSGSADTQYF.

Concerning this clone: The CDR3 end shows no conserved phenylalanine or tryptophan, and so a read error is likely. It is unclear where the CDR3 begins or ends on the DNA, so no DNA is shown, and the CDR3 is as TCRdb lists it. The chain couples TRBV9 to TRBJ2-7; the table's D call, TRBD2, has no DNA check behind it. The CDR3 contains 12 residues when both ends are counted. CDR1 SGDLS and CDR2 YYNGEE come from the germline V gene. Here the CDR3 reads CASSVPGSTSTG.

The CDR3 reads CASSLTHTDTQYF. CDR3 in DNA: TGTGCCAGCAGCTTAACTCACACAGATACGCAGTATTTT. The genes are TRBV7-9 and TRBJ2-3; D call uncertain. V was clipped by 2 bases and J by 2 bases, with 5 bases between them. This CDR3 region has 13 residues. CDR1 and CDR2 from the germline V gene are SEHNR and FQNEAQ (reference sequence).

The rearrangement uses TRBV6-5 and TRBJ1-2; 9 positions agree with TRBD1. The CDR3 covers 12 residues. Germline V lookup: CDR1 MNHEY, CDR2 SVGAGI. V lost 8 bases to trimming and J lost 8 bases; unmatched junction nucleotides: 6. The CDR3 loop reads CASGQTGGGYTF. DNA for the CDR3: TGTGCCAGCGGACAGACAGGGGGAGGCTACACCTTC.

This clone was counted only a few times. V gene TRBV2 combines with J gene TRBJ1-5, with D perhaps matching TRBD1 (6 bases). With 6 bases removed from V and 1 base from J, the gap between germline ends came to 16 bases. The length of the CDR3 is 16 residues. Germline values: CDR1 SNHLY, CDR2 FYNNEI. CDR3 region: CASSLKGVGSNQPQHF. For the CDR3, the DNA is TGTGCCAGCAGCCTAAAGGGGGTTGGGAGCAATCAGCCCCAGCATTTT.

The J gene is TRBJ2-3, the V gene TRBV2; D is undetermined. Germline V gene lookup returns CDR1 SNHLY and CDR2 FYNNEI. Trimming removed 8 bases from V and 8 bases from J, with 8 bases in between. CDR3 length equals 10 residues. CDR3 DNA sequence: TGTGCCAGCCACCCGGGTACGCAGTATTTT. Amino acids: CASHPGTQYF.